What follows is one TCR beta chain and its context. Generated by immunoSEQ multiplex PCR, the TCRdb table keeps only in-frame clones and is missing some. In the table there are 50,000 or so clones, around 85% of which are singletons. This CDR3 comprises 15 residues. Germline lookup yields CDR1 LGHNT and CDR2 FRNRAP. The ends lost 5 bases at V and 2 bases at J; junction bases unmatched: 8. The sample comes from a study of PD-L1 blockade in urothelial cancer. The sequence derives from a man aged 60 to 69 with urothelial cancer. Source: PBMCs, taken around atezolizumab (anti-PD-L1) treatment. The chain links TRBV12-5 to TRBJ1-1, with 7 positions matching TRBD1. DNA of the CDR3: TGTGCTAGTGGTCCAAACAGGGGAAAAAACACTGAAGCTTTCTTT. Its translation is CASGPNRGKNTEAFF.